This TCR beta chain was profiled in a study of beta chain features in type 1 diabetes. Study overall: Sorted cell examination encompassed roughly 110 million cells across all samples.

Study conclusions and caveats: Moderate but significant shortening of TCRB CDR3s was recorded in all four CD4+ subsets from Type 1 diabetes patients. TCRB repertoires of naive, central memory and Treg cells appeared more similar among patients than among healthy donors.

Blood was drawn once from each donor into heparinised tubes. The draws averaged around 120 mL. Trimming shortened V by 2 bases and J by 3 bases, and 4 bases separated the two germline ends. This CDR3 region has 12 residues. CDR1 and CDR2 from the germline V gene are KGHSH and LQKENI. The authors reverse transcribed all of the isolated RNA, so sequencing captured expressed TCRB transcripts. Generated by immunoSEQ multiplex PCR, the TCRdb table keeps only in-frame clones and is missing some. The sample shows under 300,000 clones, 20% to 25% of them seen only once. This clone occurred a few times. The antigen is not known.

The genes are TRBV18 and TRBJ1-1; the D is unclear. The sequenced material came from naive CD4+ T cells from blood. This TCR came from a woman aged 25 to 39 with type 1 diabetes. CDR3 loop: CASSPYDTEAFF. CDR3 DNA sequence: TGTGCCAGCTCACCATATGACACTGAAGCTTTCTTT.